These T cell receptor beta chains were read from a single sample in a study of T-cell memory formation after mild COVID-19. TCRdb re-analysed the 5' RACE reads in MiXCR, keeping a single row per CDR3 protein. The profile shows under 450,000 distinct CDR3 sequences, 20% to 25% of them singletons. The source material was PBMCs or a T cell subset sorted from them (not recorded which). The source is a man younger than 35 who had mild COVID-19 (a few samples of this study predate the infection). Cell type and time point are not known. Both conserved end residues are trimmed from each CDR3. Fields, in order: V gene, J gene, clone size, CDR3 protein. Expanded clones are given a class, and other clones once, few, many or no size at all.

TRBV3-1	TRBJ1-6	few	ASSETGGDSPLH
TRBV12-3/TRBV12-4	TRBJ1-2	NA	ASKNDSFYGYT
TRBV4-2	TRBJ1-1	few	ASSRVQGGSTEAF
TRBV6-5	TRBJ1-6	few	ASRSRRRDNSPLH
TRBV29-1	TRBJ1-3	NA	SVARDRAAGNTIY
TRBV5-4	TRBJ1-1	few	ASSLPGDGDLNTEAF
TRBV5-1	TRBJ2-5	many	ASSLQDRETQY
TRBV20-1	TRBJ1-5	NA	SAIGRGHQPQH
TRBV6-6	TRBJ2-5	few	ASSPTTSGGQETQY
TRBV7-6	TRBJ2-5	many	ASSFGNGLQETQY
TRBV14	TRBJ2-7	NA	ASSLRTVTYEQY
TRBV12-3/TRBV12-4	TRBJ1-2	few	ASLQLNYGYT
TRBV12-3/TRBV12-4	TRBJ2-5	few	ASSLVRGRGGTQY
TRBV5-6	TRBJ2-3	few	ASSLWESGWADTQY
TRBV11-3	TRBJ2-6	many	ASSLGAAGANVLT
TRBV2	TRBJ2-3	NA	ASSPGTGDTDTQY
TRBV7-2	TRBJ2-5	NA	ASSLGLTYVETQY
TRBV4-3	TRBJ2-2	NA	ASSQDWLSTWELF
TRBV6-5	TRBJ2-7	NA	ASTSGQTYEQY
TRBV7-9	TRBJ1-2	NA	ASSSGGWSYT
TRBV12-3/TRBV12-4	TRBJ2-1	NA	ASGWGTAYNEQF
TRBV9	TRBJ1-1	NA	ASSVTGGAGTEAF
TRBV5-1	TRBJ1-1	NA	ASSIGRGDTEAF
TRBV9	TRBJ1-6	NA	ASSVVSGRGSPLH
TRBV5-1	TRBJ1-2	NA	ASSLGPSQYGYT
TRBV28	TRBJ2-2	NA	ASRQGFMTGELF
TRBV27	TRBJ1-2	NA	ASSSPRRGYGYT
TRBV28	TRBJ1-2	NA	ASSYRVDGYT
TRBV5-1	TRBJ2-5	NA	ASSTHQETQY
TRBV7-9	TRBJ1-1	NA	ASSSTYGTSEAF
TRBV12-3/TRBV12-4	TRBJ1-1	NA	ASSMLAPMNTEAF
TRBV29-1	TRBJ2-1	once	SALLAGGLSSYNEQF
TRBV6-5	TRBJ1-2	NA	AAGTRGGYT
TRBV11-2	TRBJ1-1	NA	ASSPRTGVNTEAF
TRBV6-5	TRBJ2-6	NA	ASSRRQGASSGANVLT
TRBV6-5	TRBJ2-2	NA	ASSRQANTGELF
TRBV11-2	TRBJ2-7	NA	ASSSHLGQGVYEQY
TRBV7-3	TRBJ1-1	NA	ASSSSPGIPTHTEAS
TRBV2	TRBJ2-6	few	ARGGDRTYSGANVLT
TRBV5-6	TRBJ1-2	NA	ASSVGQGVIHGYT
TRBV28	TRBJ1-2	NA	ASLNRGTYGYT
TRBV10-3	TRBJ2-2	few	AISLSKGRELF
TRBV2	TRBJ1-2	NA	ASNSPGQGNYGYT
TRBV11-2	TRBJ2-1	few	ASSPLRTGGNEQF
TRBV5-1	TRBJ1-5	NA	ASSLPGAGQPQH
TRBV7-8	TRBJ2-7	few	ASSHTSGEQY
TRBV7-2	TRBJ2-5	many	ASSFAGLAEETQY
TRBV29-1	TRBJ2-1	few	SVAPLTSYNEQF
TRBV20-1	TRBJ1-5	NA	SARGSEFYQPQH
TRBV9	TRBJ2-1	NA	ASSISGGNNEQF
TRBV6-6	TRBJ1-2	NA	ASTLRDLDYGYT
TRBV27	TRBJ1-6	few	ASSWGTDSPLH
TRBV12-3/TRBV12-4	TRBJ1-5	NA	ASSDQTGTFNGNQPQH
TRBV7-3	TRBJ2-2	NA	ASSSLPDFKQGDTGELF